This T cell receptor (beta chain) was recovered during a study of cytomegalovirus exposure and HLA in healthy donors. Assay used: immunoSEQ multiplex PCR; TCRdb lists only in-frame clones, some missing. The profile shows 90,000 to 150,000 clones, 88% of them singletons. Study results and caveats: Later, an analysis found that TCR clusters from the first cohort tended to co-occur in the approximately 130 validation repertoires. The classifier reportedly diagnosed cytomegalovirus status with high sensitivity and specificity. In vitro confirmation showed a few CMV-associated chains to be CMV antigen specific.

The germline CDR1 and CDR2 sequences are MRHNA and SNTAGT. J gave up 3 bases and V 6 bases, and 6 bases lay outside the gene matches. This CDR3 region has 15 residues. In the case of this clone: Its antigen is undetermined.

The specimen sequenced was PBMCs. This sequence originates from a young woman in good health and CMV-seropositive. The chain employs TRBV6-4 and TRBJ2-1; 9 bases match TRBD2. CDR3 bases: TGTGCCAGCAGGGTAGCGGGAGTGGGCTACAATGAGCAGTTCTTC. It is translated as CASRVAGVGYNEQFF.